This passage covers 28 T cell receptor beta chains from one sample sequenced in a study of blood T cell repertoires in COVID-19. TCRdb keeps only in-frame clones here, not all; method: immunoSEQ multiplex PCR. The sample contains 170,000 or so clones, roughly 86% of which appear only once. Sequenced sample: peripheral blood. These receptor sequences come from a man in his fifties or sixties with COVID-19, enrolled during active disease.

This clone was observed a few times. V gene TRBV19 combines with J gene TRBJ1-6, with 9 bases lining up with TRBD1. Germline V CDR1 and CDR2: LNHDA, SQIVND (reference sequence). The CDR3 is 15 amino acids. J gave up 10 bases and V 0 bases, and 4 bases lay outside the gene matches. Here the CDR3 reads CASSIEGTGLSPLHF. CDR3 DNA: TGTGCCAGTAGTATAGAGGGGACAGGGTTGTCACCCCTCCACTTT. Drawing the rest from reference TRBV19 and TRBJ1-6, the complete variable domain is DGGITQSPKYLFRKEGQNVTLSCEQNLNHDAMYWYRQDPGQGLRLIYYSQIVNDFQKGDIAEGYSVSREKKESFPLTVTSAQKNPTAFYLCASSIEGTGLSPLHFGNGTRLTVT.

J is TRBJ2-7 and V is TRBV10-3; perhaps TRBD1 as D (6 bases). Per germline, CDR1 ENHRY and CDR2 SYGVKD. CDR3 size: 15 residues. V lost 6 bases, J lost 0 bases, and 15 bases lay in between. The CDR3 loop reads CAIRLTGGTSYEQYF. The CDR3 region has the DNA TGTGCCATCAGGTTGACAGGAGGTACCTCCTACGAGCAGTACTTC.

This clone has a handful of counts. The rearrangement joins TRBV5-1 to TRBJ1-6, with D unresolved. CDR3 size: 14 residues. The V and J ends lost 0 bases and 6 bases respectively, with 7 bases between them. Germline lookup yields CDR1 SGHRS and CDR2 YFSETQ. For the CDR3, the DNA is TGCGCCAGCAGCTTGGCATACACTAATTCACCCCTCCACTTT. Translation: CASSLAYTNSPLHF.

This rearrangement joins TRBV5-5 to TRBJ2-1; 10 bases agree with TRBD2. The CDR3 has 15 residues. V lost 4 bases and J lost 6; bases outside the gene matches: 7. CDR1 is SGHKS, CDR2 YYEKEE, per germline (reference sequence). The CDR3 protein is CASSPPSGSINEQFF. The CDR3 DNA reads TGTGCCAGCAGCCCTCCTAGCGGGAGTATCAATGAGCAGTTCTTC.

This chain connects TRBV6-4 to TRBJ2-7, with 8 bases aligning to TRBD1. With V trimmed by 8 bases and J by 1 base, 4 bases remained unmatched. The germline gives CDR1 MRHNA, CDR2 SNTAGT. CDR3 length: 13 residues. The CDR3 loop reads CASAQGASYEQYF. Written as DNA, the CDR3 is TGTGCCAGCGCCCAGGGGGCTTCCTACGAGCAGTACTTC.

The rearrangement uses TRBV7-2 and TRBJ1-1, with D perhaps matching TRBD1 (5 bases). Per the germline V gene, CDR1 is SGHTA and CDR2 is FQGNSA. V was shortened by 6 bases and J by 3 bases, with 14 bases between the two germline ends. This CDR3 has 14 residues. The CDR3 coding sequence is TGTGCCAGCAGGACGACAGTATGGGACACTGAAGCTTTCTTT. Translation gives CASRTTVWDTEAFF.

CDR3 protein: CASSLGITQPQHF. The CDR3, as DNA: TGTGCCAGCAGTTTGGGCATTACCCAGCCCCAGCATTTT. The chain joins TRBV28 to TRBJ1-5, with D unresolved. V shed 3 bases and J shed 7 bases, with 10 bases lying between them. Germline assignment: CDR1 MDHEN and CDR2 SYDVKM. CDR3 length: 13 residues.

This clone has a single count. The genes are TRBV7-2 and TRBJ1-1; 7 bases are shared with TRBD1. The germline V gene has CDR1 SGHTA and CDR2 FQGNSA. The trim removed 4 bases at V and 3 bases at J, leaving 14 bases unmatched. This CDR3 is built from 17 residues. The CDR3 here is CASSSRQGLGADTEAFF. CDR3 bases: TGTGCCAGCAGCTCCCGACAGGGATTGGGAGCGGACACTGAAGCTTTCTTT.

The chain joins TRBV11-1 to TRBJ2-1; D remains ambiguous. The germline V and J ends were trimmed by 1 base and 3 bases, with 10 bases remaining between them. CDR3 length equals 15 residues. Germline loops: CDR1 SGHAT, CDR2 FQDESV (reference sequence). The CDR3 nucleotides read TGTGCCAGCAGCTTAGTGGGCTGGCGCTACAATGAGCAGTTCTTC. It specifies CASSLVGWRYNEQFF.

This clone was counted only a few times. This sequence joins TRBV6-6 and TRBJ2-7; the D gene is possibly TRBD2 (6 bases). The V end lost 8 bases, the J end lost 3 bases, and 8 bases lay between the germline ends. This CDR3 has 11 amino acids. The germline V gene encodes CDR1 MNHNY and CDR2 SVGAGI (reference sequence). The CDR3 region is CASLGGYEQYF. The CDR3 nucleotides read TGTGCCAGCCTGGGGGGCTACGAGCAGTACTTC.

V and J are TRBV28 and TRBJ1-2; maybe TRBD1 (6 bases). CDR1 is MDHEN, CDR2 SYDVKM, per germline. Trimming removed 8 bases at V and 2 bases at J, with 18 bases between. This CDR3 region has 15 residues. The CDR3 region is CASHYGGRENYGYTF. CDR3 coding DNA: TGTGCCAGCCACTACGGGGGGCGGGAAAACTATGGCTACACCTTC.

The chain combines TRBV11-3 with TRBJ2-1; maybe TRBD2 (6 bases). This CDR3 is built from 12 residues. V was trimmed by 4 bases and J by 8 bases, leaving 9 bases between them. In germline, CDR1 is SGHNT, CDR2 YENEEA. In nucleotides, the CDR3 is TGTGCCAGCAGCTCCCGGAGGGATGAGCAGTTCTTC. As protein: CASSSRRDEQFF.

This clone occurred a few times. The chain joins TRBV11-3 to TRBJ1-1; D may be TRBD1 (6 bases). The germline V gene has CDR1 SGHNT and CDR2 YENEEA. V was shortened by 1 base and J by 10 bases, with 16 bases between the two germline ends. CDR3 length equals 14 residues. The CDR3 reads CASSLGSSLGGAFF. DNA for the CDR3: TGTGCCAGCAGCTTAGGGTCCAGTCTAGGGGGAGCTTTCTTT.

J is TRBJ1-1 and V is TRBV18, with D possibly being TRBD1 (5 bases). Germline V gives CDR1 KGHSH, CDR2 LQKENI. The CDR3 runs to 14 residues. Trimming removed 5 bases at V and 0 bases at J, with 10 bases between. This CDR3 is CASSSAGMNTEAFF. The CDR3 bases are TGTGCCAGCTCAAGTGCAGGGATGAACACTGAAGCTTTCTTT.

The rearrangement joins TRBV25-1 to TRBJ1-2, with D possibly being TRBD1 (5 bases). The CDR3 runs to 15 residues. The germline V gene has CDR1 MGHDK and CDR2 SYGVNS. V lost 2 bases and J 4 bases, leaving 14 bases between the germline ends. CDR3 DNA sequence: TGTGCCAGCAGTGAACTAGCGAGGGGTCTCTATGGCTACACCTTC. Translation: CASSELARGLYGYTF.

The chain links TRBV19 to TRBJ2-7; D is ambiguous. Germline V lookup: CDR1 LNHDA, CDR2 SQIVND (reference sequence). Trimming removed 1 base at V and 4 bases at J, with 17 bases between. The CDR3 is 16 amino acids. CDR3 DNA sequence: TGTGCCAGTAGTATAGCTGGTTCGGCCAAACTATACGAGCAGTACTTC. Amino acids: CASSIAGSAKLYEQYF.

The CDR3 is CASSYSTGYNSPLHF. CDR3 in DNA: TGTGCCAGCAGTTACTCGACGGGGTATAATTCACCCCTCCACTTT. V gene TRBV6-6 combines with J gene TRBJ1-6, with D unclear. CDR3 size: 15 residues. Germline assignment: CDR1 MNHNY and CDR2 SVGAGI (reference sequence). V lost 0 bases and J lost 4, with 7 bases in between.

This clone was detected ten times or more. The CDR3 region has the DNA TGTGCCAGCAGTGAAACTTACGAGCAGTACTTC. This encodes CASSETYEQYF. V gene TRBV2 combines with J gene TRBJ2-7; D gene uncertain. Germline-derived CDR1 and CDR2 are SNHLY and FYNNEI. V was clipped by 2 bases and J by 4 bases, with 3 bases between them. There are 11 residues in the CDR3.

The rearrangement links TRBV19 to TRBJ1-1, with TRBD1 identical over 11 bases. The V segment lost 5 bases and the J segment 7 bases; nucleotides outside the gene matches: 9. The CDR3 sequence is 15 residues long. Germline V lookup: CDR1 LNHDA, CDR2 SQIVND (reference sequence). The CDR3 DNA sequence: TGTGCCAGTAGTTTGGGACAGGGGGTCGCGGGTGAAGCTTTCTTT. Encoded protein: CASSLGQGVAGEAFF.

This rearrangement joins TRBV6-1 to TRBJ1-1, with 7 positions matching TRBD1. Losses at the gene ends were 4 bases for V and 0 bases for J; bases not matched to a gene: 8. The CDR3 runs to 16 residues. Germline-derived CDR1 and CDR2 are MNHNS and SASEGT. For the CDR3, the DNA is TGTGCCAGCAGTGGGCCTGGGGACAGCATGAACACTGAAGCTTTCTTT. It yields the protein CASSGPGDSMNTEAFF.

This chain connects TRBV27 to TRBJ1-2; D is ambiguous. V was pared by 8 bases and J by 7 bases, with 23 bases between. CDR3 length: 15 residues. CDR1 is MNHEY, CDR2 SMNVEV, per germline (reference sequence). In DNA form, the CDR3 reads TGTGCCAGCCGCTCTCTTGGGCGAGTGGATGGTGGCTACACCTTC. It yields the protein CASRSLGRVDGGYTF.

This clone was observed once. This sequence joins TRBV25-1 and TRBJ1-1; D gene ambiguous. Germline V gives CDR1 MGHDK, CDR2 SYGVNS. CDR3 length: 14 amino acids. With 4 bases removed from V and 0 bases from J, the gap between germline ends came to 9 bases. The CDR3 protein is CASSGRHLNTEAFF. DNA of the CDR3: TGTGCCAGCAGTGGCCGACACCTGAACACTGAAGCTTTCTTT.

The rearrangement joins TRBV18 to TRBJ1-3; D is unresolved. From germline, CDR1 is KGHSH and CDR2 LQKENI. The CDR3 contains 16 residues. The V gene lost 3 bases and the J gene lost 7 bases, with 19 bases spanning the gap. CDR3 DNA: TGTGCCAGCTCACCCCAACCCACGAGAATTGAGAACACCATATATTTT. As protein: CASSPQPTRIENTIYF.

This chain links TRBV21-1 with TRBJ2-7; the table's D call TRBD2 went unverified against the DNA. TRBV21-1 is tagged as a pseudogene. The CDR3 contains 15 residues. Here the CDR3 DNA reads TGTGCCAGCCTCCTGACGGCTAGCGGGGGCAACGAGCAGTACTTC. It translates to CASLLTASGGNEQYF.

V usage is TRBV30 and J usage is TRBJ2-1; unclear D gene. Germline CDR1 and CDR2: GTSNPN and SVGIG (reference sequence). This CDR3 contains 15 residues. The V gene lost 0 bases and the J gene lost 9 bases, with 18 bases spanning the gap. CDR3 nucleotide sequence: TGTGCCTGGAGTGTACGCACTACGGGTCGTGGTGAGCAGTTCTTC. This encodes CAWSVRTTGRGEQFF.

A single count supports this clone. V is TRBV6-5 and J is TRBJ1-1, with 7 bases fitting TRBD1. J gave up 9 bases and V 5 bases, and 3 bases lay outside the gene matches. The V gene's germline CDR1 is MNHEY and CDR2 SVGAGI. CDR3 length: 11 amino acids. The CDR3 nucleotides are TGTGCCAGCAGTAAACAGGGGAAAGCTTTCTTT. Its translation is CASSKQGKAFF.

The chain combines TRBV11-2 with TRBJ2-7; tentative D call: TRBD2 (7 bases). V lost 2 bases to trimming and J lost 6 bases, with 20 bases between them. The CDR3 totals 16 residues. Per the germline V gene, CDR1 is SGHAT and CDR2 is FQNNGV. This CDR3 reads CASSLRGAGTTSEQYF. In nucleotides, the CDR3 is TGTGCCAGCAGCTTACGGGGGGCTGGGACTACCAGCGAGCAGTACTTC.

The chain has TRBV28 and TRBJ1-2; D may be TRBD1 (6 bases). CDR1 is MDHEN, CDR2 SYDVKM, per germline. CDR3 length: 14 residues. The germline V and J ends were trimmed by 5 bases and 7 bases, with 17 bases remaining between them. The CDR3 loop is CASSPGQLRGGYTF. The CDR3 DNA follows: TGTGCCAGCAGTCCCGGACAGTTAAGGGGTGGCTACACCTTC.